The present T cell receptor beta chain was sequenced within a study of Ad26.COV2.S vaccination and SARS-CoV-2 variants. Study overall: Intramuscular Ad26.COV2.S at 5x10^10 or 1x10^11 viral particles.

Produced via immunoSEQ multiplex PCR; TCRdb's table is partial and in-frame only. The data contain around 300,000 clones, approximately 90% of them singletons. Overall study results and limits: Measurements of TCR breadth and depth may have given underestimates of the total T cell responses.

Note on this clone: Its antigen is currently unknown.

Treatment denoted: 19 received Ad26.COV2.S at low or high dose, single or two shots; roughly five received placebo; per-sample allocation not given. All samples were drawn on day 63, counting from the first vaccine or placebo injection. The V end lost 2 bases, the J end lost 0 bases, and 11 bases lay between the germline ends. Germline V gene sequence: CDR1 LNHDA, CDR2 SQIVND (reference sequence). The CDR3 consists of 16 residues. The sequence was obtained from a person aged 18-65 years who received the Ad26.COV2.S COVID-19 vaccine or a placebo. The chain joins TRBV19 to TRBJ2-1; maybe TRBD2 (5 bases). The sample here was peripheral blood, taken in a trial of Ad26.COV2.S vaccine versus placebo. CDR3 residues: CASSIRWESSYNEQFF. The CDR3 nucleotides read TGTGCCAGTAGTATAAGGTGGGAGAGCTCCTACAATGAGCAGTTCTTC. The full variable domain, rest sourced from reference TRBV19 and TRBJ2-1, is DGGITQSPKYLFRKEGQNVTLSCEQNLNHDAMYWYRQDPGQGLRLIYYSQIVNDFQKGDIAEGYSVSREKKESFPLTVTSAQKNPTAFYLCASSIRWESSYNEQFFGPGTRLTVL.